This T cell receptor beta chain originates from a study of blood T cell repertoires in COVID-19. About the research overall: COVID-19 samples from acute and convalescent phases originated in the United States, Italy and Spain. T cells, B-cell-depleted T cells, or PBMCs supplied cDNA or gDNA.

On this clone: One end of the junction fails to match germline, which may point to a read error.

Original analysis: Amplification of reference gene primers was used by the study to estimate nucleated cell counts. Produced via immunoSEQ multiplex PCR; TCRdb's table is partial and in-frame only. The DNA gave D and trimming, while V, J and clone size come from that table. The sample gives a few hundred thousand clones, roughly 85% of which show up once; more than 4.5% is in the top ten. The CDR3 covers 15 residues. Germline lookup yields CDR1 ENHRY and CDR2 SYGVKD. Material: peripheral blood. This sequence originates from a man aged 45 to 65 with active or convalescent COVID-19. The chain uses TRBV10-3 and TRBJ1-5; D perhaps matches TRBD1 (5 bases). CDR3: CAIGDTGTINQPQHF. CDR3 nucleotides: TGTGCCATCGGTGACACCGGGACTATCAATCAGCCCCAGCATTTT.